The source of this T cell receptor beta chain is a study of blood T cell repertoires in COVID-19. Produced via immunoSEQ multiplex PCR; TCRdb's table is partial and in-frame only. The sample lists roughly 350,000 clones, 92% seen once, with approximately 17% in the top ten. The CDR3 is 14 residues long. From germline, CDR1 is SGHDT and CDR2 YYEEEE. V shed 6 bases and J shed 1 base, with 13 bases lying between them. Residents of about 25 US areas, aged roughly 18 to 90 years, made up the participants. This receptor was obtained from a woman under 40 who had recovered from COVID-19. The specimen was PBMCs or T cells enriched from blood (not recorded which). The V and J genes are TRBV5-6 and TRBJ1-1; possibly TRBD1 for D (6 bases). CDR3 amino acids: CASTSQGWNTEAFF. The CDR3 DNA reads as TGTGCCAGCACCTCACAGGGTTGGAACACTGAAGCTTTCTTT.